Listed below are T cell receptor beta chains from one sample, sequenced in a study of OX40 agonist ivuxolimab in advanced cancers. The data were produced by immunoSEQ multiplex PCR, yet TCRdb's version contains in-frame clones alone and is incomplete. The sample yields 60,000 to 75,000 clones, under 90% seen once. The specimen comprised CD4+ or CD8+ T cells sorted from blood, sampled in a trial of the OX40 agonist ivuxolimab. The receptors were gathered from an adult with an advanced solid tumor such as melanoma, head and neck, liver or kidney cancer. Each CDR3 is given without its conserved first and last residue.

>TRBV5-1|TRBJ1-2
ASSTQGGGYT
>TRBV19|TRBJ1-2
ASSPGTVNYGYT
>TRBV6-7|TRBJ1-3
ASSCPGGGPSGNTIY
>TRBV7-2|TRBJ2-7
ASSLSEIAYEQY
>TRBV4-1|TRBJ2-7
ASSQLQPRGPQGPEQY
>TRBV7-8|TRBJ1-2
ASSSSDRNYGYT
>TRBV5-4|TRBJ1-1
ASSLVQGPRVTEAF
>TRBV19|TRBJ2-1
ASSTVQGKANEQF
>TRBV5-6|TRBJ2-3
ASSPGDGDTQY
>TRBV7-8|TRBJ1-4
ASSPNRAIRTNEKLF
>TRBV5-1|TRBJ2-7
ASSAAGTNAYEQY
>TRBV6-5|TRBJ2-7
ASSLIRGEQY
>TRBV7-2|TRBJ2-2
ASSPTGTGTSRELF
>TRBV4-3|TRBJ2-1
ASSQERSQNEQF
>TRBV6-6|TRBJ1-3
ASLGRQGGNTIY
>TRBV7-8|TRBJ1-6
ASSFSGQGRGSPLH
>TRBV5-1|TRBJ1-4
ASSITGTNEKLF
>TRBV19|TRBJ2-6
ASSIHPPGANVLT
>TRBV9|TRBJ2-1
ASRAALTSNEQF
>TRBV5-6|TRBJ2-5
ASSLRTWDQETQY
>TRBV6-6|TRBJ2-7
ASSSTSGDYDEQY
>TRBV4-1|TRBJ1-4
ASSQIGGIDRGDEKLF
>TRBV6-6|TRBJ2-3
ASISPGADTQY
>TRBV5-4|TRBJ2-5
ASSQIPGLAKETQY
>TRBV5-4|TRBJ2-7
ASSLLSGGIHEQY
>TRBV5-1|TRBJ1-1
ASSSRGGGPSHTEAF
>TRBV5-1|TRBJ2-3
ASSYWTGGQAIDTQY
>TRBV19|TRBJ1-5
ASTRIHGGNQPQH
>TRBV10-3|TRBJ1-2
AISASGTGGLNYGYT
>TRBV19|TRBJ2-2
ASRTTGTQGTLWGTGELF
>TRBV6-5|TRBJ2-7
ASREGREYEQY
>TRBV11-2|TRBJ2-3
ASSSTGGAKTDTQY
>TRBV6-5|TRBJ2-7
ASSGRVYEQY
>TRBV11-1|TRBJ1-3
ASSLGRTAGNTIY
>TRBV6-6|TRBJ2-3
ASSYRETQY
>TRBV6-1|TRBJ2-3
ASRLAGGTDTQY
>TRBV11-2|TRBJ2-7
ASSPNLASHDSYEQY
>TRBV5-4|TRBJ2-1
ASSLYYEQF
>TRBV30|TRBJ2-2
AWSVQLTGELF